These 10 T cell receptor beta chains were all obtained from the same sample, sequenced in a study of HIV-infected patients and healthy controls. Alpha and beta constant-region primers primed reverse transcription of about 500 ng RNA. Using multiplexing indices, alpha and beta chain libraries were generated apart by chain-specific third strand synthesis. One entry per CDR3 protein, called by TCRdb with MiXCR from the 5' RACE reads. The repertoire includes around 13,000 distinct CDR3 sequences, 9% to 10% of them detected once, and less than 8% sits in the top ten. No cell fractionation was done, so the repertoire covers all unsorted peripheral blood T cells. The sample taken for sequencing was blood. The receptors were sampled from an adult in good health.

By share, this clonotype counts as medium-sized (0.01 to 0.1%). The junction shows a germline mismatch at one end, possibly a read error. This sequence joins TRBV7-7 and TRBJ2-1; 9 nucleotides agree with TRBD1. CDR3 length: 15 amino acids. CDR1 and CDR2 from the germline V gene are SSHAT and FNYEAQ (reference sequence). CDR3 bases: TGTGCTAGCAGCCCTGGGACAGGGCTCTACAATGAGCAGTTCTTC. Translated, it gives CASSPGTGLYNEQFF.

In its sample, this clonotype ranks as medium-sized. The V call is TRBV18, the J call TRBJ2-5; D not resolved. With 2 bases removed from V and 5 bases from J, the gap between germline ends came to 9 bases. Per the germline V gene, CDR1 is KGHSH and CDR2 is LQKENI. CDR3 length: 13 residues. DNA for the CDR3: TGTGCCAGCTCACCAAGACGGGCTGAGACCCAGTACTTC. Encoded protein: CASSPRRAETQYF.

The chain employs TRBV7-2 and TRBJ2-4; the D gene is possibly TRBD2 (6 bases). Trimming took 8 bases from V and 2 from J, leaving 13 bases between them. The CDR3 has 14 amino acids. From germline, CDR1 is SGHTA and CDR2 FQGNSA. The CDR3 protein is CASRGAGTKNIQYF. The CDR3 DNA reads as TGTGCCAGCCGAGGCGCGGGGACCAAAAACATTCAGTACTTC.

This clonotype has ten or more counts. The chain joins TRBV4-3 to TRBJ2-5, with D possibly being TRBD2 (5 bases). The CDR3 has 16 residues. Trimming pared 3 bases from V and 4 bases from J, leaving 18 bases between. Germline assignment: CDR1 LGHNA and CDR2 YSLEER. The CDR3 coding sequence is TGCGCCAGCAGCCACGAAGCGGCTGGCGCTGGAGAGACCCAGTACTTC. Its translation: CASSHEAAGAGETQYF.

This clonotype has only a few counts. The chain is built from TRBV7-3 and TRBJ2-6, with D perhaps TRBD1 (6 bases). Per the germline V gene, CDR1 is SGHTA and CDR2 is FQGTGA. The CDR3 has 13 residues. Trimming left V 3 bases short and J 8 bases short, with 8 bases between. The CDR3 here is CASSFGTTNVLTF. In DNA, the CDR3 is TGTGCCAGCAGCTTCGGGACAACCAACGTCCTGACTTTC.

This clonotype appeared many times. This chain connects TRBV6-2 or TRBV6-3 to TRBJ2-3, with a possible D match to TRBD2 (6 bases). The CDR3 is 15 residues long. Germline V gene data show CDR1 as MNHEY and CDR2 as SVGEGT. The V and J ends lost 8 bases and 3 bases respectively, with 18 bases between them. CDR3 in amino acids: CASSTPGEVTDTQYF. DNA for the CDR3: TGTGCCAGCTCGACGCCGGGAGAGGTGACAGATACGCAGTATTTT.

Note on this clonotype: Given a much more abundant clone one base away, this may be a read error. The conserved phenylalanine or tryptophan normally closing the CDR3 is absent here, so this likely arose from a read error. This chain joins TRBV10-3 and TRBJ2-3; 7 bases are shared with TRBD1. The CDR3 runs to 12 residues. Germline V CDR1 and CDR2: ENHRY, SYGVKD. Losses at the gene ends were 10 bases for V and 3 bases for J; bases not matched to a gene: 4. CDR3 in amino acids: CATSGQTDTQYL. The CDR3 nucleotides read TGTGCCACTTCGGGACAGACAGATACGCAGTATTTA.

This clonotype was found many times. The chain carries TRBV10-3 and TRBJ1-4; D might be TRBD1 (5 bases). The V end lost 3 bases, the J end lost 0 bases, and 17 bases lay between the germline ends. The CDR3 spans 18 residues. Germline loops: CDR1 ENHRY, CDR2 SYGVKD. This CDR3 is CAISDTKTPGTTNEKLFF. The DNA of the CDR3 is TGTGCCATCAGTGATACGAAAACCCCAGGGACAACTAATGAAAAACTGTTTTTT.

The rearrangement uses TRBV18 and TRBJ2-1, with 11 bases aligning to TRBD1. The CDR3 sequence is 19 residues long. The ends lost 3 bases at V and 3 bases at J; junction bases unmatched: 13. Germline V gives CDR1 KGHSH, CDR2 LQKENI. The CDR3 sequence: CASSPSPSLGTGGYNEQFF. The DNA of the CDR3 is TGTGCCAGCTCACCCTCTCCCAGCTTGGGGACAGGGGGCTACAATGAGCAGTTCTTC.

The V and J genes are TRBV13 and TRBJ1-1; no definite D call. V was clipped by 0 bases and J by 0 bases, with 8 bases between them. CDR3 length: 15 amino acids. Germline V lookup: CDR1 PRHDT, CDR2 FYEKMQ (reference sequence). The CDR3 DNA reads TGTGCCAGCAGCTTAGGCTGGACCCTGAACACTGAAGCTTTCTTT. It translates to CASSLGWTLNTEAFF.